This entry features one T cell receptor (beta chain) sequence. What it recognizes is unknown. This record belongs to a study of OX40 agonist ivuxolimab in advanced cancers. Study background: The eligibility criteria allowed prior anti-PD-1, anti-PD-L1 or anti-CTLA-4 therapy, and 40% had some.

Repertoires were generated with immunoSEQ multiplex PCR, while TCRdb's copy carries only in-frame clones and drops some. The table includes 60,000 to 75,000 clones, more than 80% detected once. Study-wide points: CD8+ T cells were the subset that, on average, had more expanded clones than CD4+.

The source material was CD4+ or CD8+ T cells sorted from blood, sampled in a trial of the OX40 agonist ivuxolimab. The source is an adult with an advanced solid tumor such as melanoma, head and neck, liver or kidney cancer.

The CDR3 reads CASSPEVGEAFF. The DNA for the CDR3 is TGTGCCAGCTCACCGGAGGTGGGTGAAGCTTTCTTT. This chain links TRBV18 with TRBJ1-1; D is unclear. Trimming pared 3 bases from V and 7 bases from J, leaving 9 bases between. The CDR3 has 12 amino acids. Germline-derived CDR1 and CDR2 are KGHSH and LQKENI.